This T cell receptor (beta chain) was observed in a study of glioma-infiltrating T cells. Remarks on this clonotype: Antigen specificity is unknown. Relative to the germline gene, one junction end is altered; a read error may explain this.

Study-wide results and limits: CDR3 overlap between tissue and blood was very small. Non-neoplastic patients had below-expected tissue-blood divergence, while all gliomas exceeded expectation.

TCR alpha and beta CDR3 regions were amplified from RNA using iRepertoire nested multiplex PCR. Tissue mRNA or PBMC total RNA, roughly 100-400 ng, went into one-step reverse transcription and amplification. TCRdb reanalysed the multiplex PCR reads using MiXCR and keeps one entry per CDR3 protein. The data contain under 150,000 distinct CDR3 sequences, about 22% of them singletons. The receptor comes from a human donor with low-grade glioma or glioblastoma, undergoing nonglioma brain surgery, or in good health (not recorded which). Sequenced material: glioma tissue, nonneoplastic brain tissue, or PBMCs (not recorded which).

The DNA of the CDR3 is TGCGCCAGCAGCTGGGGGACAGGGGGTTCAGGGGAGCCGTTTTTT. This codes for CASSWGTGGSGEPFF. This chain joins TRBV4-1 and TRBJ2-2, with TRBD1 matching over 11 bases. Per the germline V gene, CDR1 is MGHRA and CDR2 is YSYEKL. This CDR3 region has 15 residues.